This T cell receptor beta chain was recovered during a study of radiotherapy plus CTLA-4 blockade in lung cancer. General study results and limits: Tumor-derived TCR clones expanded in blood after radiotherapy plus ipilimumab.

Regarding this clone: Antigen unknown.

Sequencing was performed with immunoSEQ multiplex PCR; in TCRdb, only in-frame clones are kept and a portion is missing. This table has approximately 89,000 clones, over 75% appearing once. With ipilimumab providing CTLA-4 blockade, focal radiation was administered to patients who had chemo-refractory metastatic non-small-cell lung cancer. V was clipped by 2 bases and J by 0 bases, with 10 bases between them. The germline V gene has CDR1 MNHEY and CDR2 SVGAGI. The CDR3 length is 15 residues. This sample comprised peripheral blood, obtained from a patient treated with radiotherapy plus ipilimumab. This TCR was recovered from a human donor with non-small cell lung cancer that progressed on radiotherapy plus ipilimumab. This rearrangement joins TRBV6-5 to TRBJ1-1; no reliable D call. The CDR3 is CASSYAGTLNTEAFF. The DNA of the CDR3 is TGTGCCAGCAGTTACGCAGGAACCCTGAACACTGAAGCTTTCTTT.